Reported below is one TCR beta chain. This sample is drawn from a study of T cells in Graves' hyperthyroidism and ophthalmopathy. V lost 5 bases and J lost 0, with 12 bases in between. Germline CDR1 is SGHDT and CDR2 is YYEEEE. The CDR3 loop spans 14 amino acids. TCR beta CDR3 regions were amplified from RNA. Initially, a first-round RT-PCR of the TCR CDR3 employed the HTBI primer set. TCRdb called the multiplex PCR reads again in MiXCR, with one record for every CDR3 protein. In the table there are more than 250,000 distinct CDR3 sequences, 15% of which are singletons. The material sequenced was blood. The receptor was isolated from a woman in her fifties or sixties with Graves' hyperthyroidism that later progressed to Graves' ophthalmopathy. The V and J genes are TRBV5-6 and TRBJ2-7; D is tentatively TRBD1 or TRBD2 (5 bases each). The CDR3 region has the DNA TGTGCCAGCAGTGCCGGGGCCAGCTCCTACGAGCAGTACTTC. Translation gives CASSAGASSYEQYF. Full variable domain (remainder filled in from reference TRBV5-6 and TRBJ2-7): DAGVTQSPTHLIKTRGQQVTLRCSPKSGHDTVSWYQQALGQGPQFIFQYYEEEERQRGNFPDRFSGHQFPNYSSELNVNALLLGDSALYLCASSAGASSYEQYFGPGTRLTVT.